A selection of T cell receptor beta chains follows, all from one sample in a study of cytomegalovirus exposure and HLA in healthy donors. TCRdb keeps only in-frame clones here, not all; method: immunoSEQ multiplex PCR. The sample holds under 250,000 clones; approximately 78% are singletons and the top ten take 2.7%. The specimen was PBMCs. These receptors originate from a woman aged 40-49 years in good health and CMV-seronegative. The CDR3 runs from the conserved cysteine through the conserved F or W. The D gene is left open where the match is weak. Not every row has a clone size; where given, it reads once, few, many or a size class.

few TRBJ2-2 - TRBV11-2 CASSLDGSGELFF TGTGCCAGCAGCTTAGACGGTTCCGGGGAGCTGTTTTTT
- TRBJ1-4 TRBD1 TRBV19 CASRGQGSEKLFF TGTGCCAGTAGGGGACAGGGAAGCGAAAAACTGTTTTTT
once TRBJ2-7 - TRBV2 CASSDTDSAMNEQYF TGTGCCAGCAGTGACACAGACAGTGCCATGAACGAGCAGTACTTC
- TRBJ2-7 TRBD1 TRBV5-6 CASSSGQGGYEQYF TGTGCCAGCAGCTCTGGACAGGGGGGGTACGAGCAGTACTTC
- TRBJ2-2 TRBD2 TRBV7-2 CASSLAGGRAGELFF TGTGCCAGCAGCTTAGCTGGCGGGAGGGCCGGGGAGCTGTTTTTT
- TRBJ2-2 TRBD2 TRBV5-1 CASSGLAGRGRVSGELFF TGCGCCAGCAGTGGACTAGCGGGCCGGGGCCGGGTTAGCGGGGAGCTGTTTTTT
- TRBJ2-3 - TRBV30 CAWGLSPDTQYF TGTGCCTGGGGACTGTCGCCAGATACGCAGTATTTT
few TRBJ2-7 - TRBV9 CASSIGPEGYEQYF TGTGCCAGCAGCATCGGCCCAGAGGGCTACGAGCAGTACTTC
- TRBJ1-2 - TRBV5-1 CASSFRYRNYGYTF TGCGCCAGCAGCTTCAGATACAGAAACTATGGCTACACCTTC
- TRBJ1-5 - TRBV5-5 CASSLNPPPRGNQPQHF TGTGCCAGCAGCTTAAACCCCCCCCCACGGGGAAATCAGCCCCAGCATTTT
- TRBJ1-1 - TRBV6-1 CASSDSSTRTTEAFF TGTGCCAGCAGTGACAGCTCGACACGAACGACTGAAGCTTTCTTT
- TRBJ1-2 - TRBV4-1 CASSPRTDPVGYTF TGCGCCAGCAGCCCACGGACAGACCCGGTGGGCTACACCTTC
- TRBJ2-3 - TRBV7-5 CVRSKPGLAPDTQYF TGTGTCAGAAGCAAGCCGGGACTAGCCCCAGATACGCAGTATTTT
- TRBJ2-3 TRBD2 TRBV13 CASSSRTSGRSRTDTQYF TGTGCCAGCAGCTCACGGACTAGCGGGAGGTCCCGCACAGATACGCAGTATTTT
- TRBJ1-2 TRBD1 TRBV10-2 CASRPTGEPYGYTF TGCGCCAGCAGACCGACAGGGGAGCCCTATGGCTACACCTTC
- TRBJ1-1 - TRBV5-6 CASSLGGGGWGTEAFF TGTGCCAGCAGCTTGGGGGGAGGCGGTTGGGGCACTGAGGCTTTCTTT
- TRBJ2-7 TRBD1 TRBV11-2 CASSLQGVEQYF TGTGCCAGCAGCCTACAGGGGGTCGAGCAGTACTTC
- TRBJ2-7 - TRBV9 CASSVGLGADEQYF TGTGCCAGCAGCGTCGGGCTAGGGGCGGACGAGCAGTACTTC
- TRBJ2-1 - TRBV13 CASSQRVDPYNEQFF TGTGCCAGCAGCCAACGGGTTGATCCCTACAATGAGCAGTTCTTC
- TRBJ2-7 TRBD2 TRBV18 CASSPNEQRGTSYEQYF TGTGCCAGCTCCCCCAATGAGCAGCGGGGTACTTCCTACGAGCAGTACTTC
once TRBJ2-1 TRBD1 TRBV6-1 CASSETVKPTGGFGNEQFF TGTGCCAGCAGTGAAACAGTCAAGCCGACAGGGGGCTTCGGGAATGAGCAGTTCTTC
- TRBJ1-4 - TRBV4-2 CASSQGYGIATNEKLFF TGTGCCAGCAGCCAAGGTTACGGTATTGCAACTAATGAAAAACTGTTTTTT
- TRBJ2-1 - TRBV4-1 CASSQPTGTLGNEQFF TGCGCCAGCAGCCAACCAACCGGGACTCTCGGCAATGAGCAGTTCTTC
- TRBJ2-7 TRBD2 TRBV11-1 CASAPSGTSGSSGEQYF TGTGCCAGCGCACCCTCCGGGACTAGCGGGAGCTCTGGCGAGCAGTACTTC
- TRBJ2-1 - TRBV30 CAWTPGTGSSYNEQFF TGTGCCTGGACCCCCGGAACGGGGAGCTCCTACAATGAGCAGTTCTTC
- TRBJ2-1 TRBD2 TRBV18 CASSPVSGSFSYNEQFF TGTGCCAGCTCACCCGTTAGCGGGTCCTTCTCCTACAATGAGCAGTTCTTC
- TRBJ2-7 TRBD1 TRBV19 CASSIVGTGKDEQYF TGTGCCAGTAGTATAGTGGGGACAGGGAAGGACGAGCAGTACTTC
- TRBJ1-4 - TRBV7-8 CASRLPGRGEKLFF TGTGCCAGCAGGTTACCGGGGAGAGGGGAAAAACTGTTTTTT
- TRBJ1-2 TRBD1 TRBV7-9 CSSSLYGQGGLGYGYTF TGTTCCAGCAGCTTGTATGGACAGGGAGGTCTTGGATATGGCTACACCTTC
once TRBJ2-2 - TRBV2 CASSGQSLGELFF TGTGCCAGCAGCGGACAGTCCCTCGGGGAGCTGTTTTTT
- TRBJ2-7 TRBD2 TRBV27 CASRGLAGIHEQYF TGTGCCAGCAGGGGACTAGCGGGAATTCACGAGCAGTACTTC
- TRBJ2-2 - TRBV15 CATSQLSGAGELFF TGTGCCACCAGCCAGCTATCGGGAGCCGGGGAGCTGTTTTTT
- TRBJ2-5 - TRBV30 CAWGSNGETQYF TGTGCCTGGGGCTCGAACGGGGAGACCCAGTACTTC
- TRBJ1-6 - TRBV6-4 CARIIGGANNSPLHF TGTGCCAGAATTATCGGGGGGGCCAATAATTCACCCCTCCACTTT
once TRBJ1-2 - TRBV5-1 CASSLADRLSGGYTF TGCGCCAGCAGCCTCGCCGACAGGCTCTCAGGTGGCTACACCTTC
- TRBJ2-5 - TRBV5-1 CASSLSMGVDQETQYF TGCGCCAGCAGCTTGTCCATGGGAGTGGATCAAGAGACCCAGTACTTC
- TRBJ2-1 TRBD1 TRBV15 CATSKLGQGPYNEQFF TGTGCCACCAGCAAATTAGGACAGGGACCTTACAATGAGCAGTTCTTC
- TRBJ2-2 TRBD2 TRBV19 CASSGLMNTGELFF TGTGCCAGTTCGGGACTAATGAACACCGGGGAGCTGTTTTTT
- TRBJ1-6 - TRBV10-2 CASSESVGGGSPLHF TGCGCCAGCAGTGAGTCTGTTGGGGGAGGATCACCCCTCCACTTT
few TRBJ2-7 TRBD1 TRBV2 CASSEGTGAYEQYF TGTGCCAGCAGTGAAGGGACAGGGGCCTACGAGCAGTACTTC
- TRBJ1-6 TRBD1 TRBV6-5 CASSYRQGFPSPLHF TGTGCCAGCAGTTACAGACAGGGCTTTCCTTCACCCCTCCACTTT
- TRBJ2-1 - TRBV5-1 CASSRSWAVTQRDEQFF TGCGCCAGCAGCCGGAGTTGGGCGGTTACCCAGCGGGATGAGCAGTTCTTC
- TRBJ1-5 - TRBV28 CASRGRGGQPQHF TGTGCCAGCAGGGGGCGGGGGGGGCAGCCCCAGCATTTT
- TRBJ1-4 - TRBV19 CASNKSGGRSEKLFF TGTGCCAGTAACAAGTCCGGAGGGAGGAGTGAAAAACTGTTTTTT
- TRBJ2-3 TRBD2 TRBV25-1 CASSEFNGRAGDTQYF TGTGCCAGCAGTGAATTTAACGGGAGGGCTGGAGATACGCAGTATTTT
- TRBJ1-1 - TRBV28 CASSPPAGMNTEAFF TGTGCCAGCAGTCCCCCAGCAGGGATGAACACTGAAGCTTTCTTT
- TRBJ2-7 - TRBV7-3 CASSLDSGFDEQYF TGTGCCAGCAGCCTAGATAGCGGTTTCGACGAGCAGTACTTC
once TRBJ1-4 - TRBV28 CASSSVSREKLFF TGTGCCAGCAGTTCCGTGTCTCGGGAAAAACTGTTTTTT
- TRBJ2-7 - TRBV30 CARSTRTEQYF TGTGCCCGCTCCACTAGGACCGAGCAGTACTTC
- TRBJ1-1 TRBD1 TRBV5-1 CASSLAVSGGGTEAFF TGCGCCAGCAGCTTGGCGGTTTCAGGGGGAGGCACTGAAGCTTTCTTT
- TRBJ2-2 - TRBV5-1 CASSRGLFTGELFF TGCGCCAGCAGCCGCGGACTTTTCACCGGGGAGCTGTTTTTT